The 5 T cell receptor beta chains reported below all come from one sample, sequenced in a study of metastatic and nonmetastatic thyroid tumors. With MiXCR, TCRdb called clones anew from the PCR reads. The sample contains approximately 26,000 clones, approximately 13% of which appear only once. Among the patients, none had received any treatment before thyroid surgery. Sequencing used blood. The source is a female donor with papillary thyroid cancer or a benign thyroid nodule (not recorded which). Some clones in this sample may be carry-over from other donors' samples.

This clone was recorded at least ten times. The V call is TRBV12-3 or TRBV12-4, the J call TRBJ2-1; the D gene is possibly TRBD2 (5 bases). V was cut by 3 bases and J by 8 bases, with 11 bases left in between. This CDR3 is 13 amino acids long. CDR3 sequence: CASSFLAGDEQFF. The CDR3, as DNA: TGTGCCAGCAGTTTTTTAGCCGGGGATGAGCAGTTCTTC.

This clone was observed many times. The chain couples TRBV19 to TRBJ2-1, with 7 nucleotides matching TRBD1. From germline, CDR1 is LNHDA and CDR2 SQIVND (reference sequence). The CDR3 runs to 14 residues. V shed 10 bases, J shed 5 bases, and the junction held 11 bases outside the gene matches. The CDR3 DNA follows: TGTGCCACTCAGGGACAGCGGTCCCACAATGAGCAGTTCTTC. Encoded protein: CATQGQRSHNEQFF.

This clone was found many times. The gene calls are TRBV18 and TRBJ1-3; 7 bases agree with TRBD1. V shed 6 bases and J 4 bases; nucleotides not matched to a gene: 9. In germline, CDR1 is KGHSH, CDR2 LQKENI. This CDR3 comprises 15 residues. This CDR3 is CASSQPRDRGNTIYF. Written as DNA, the CDR3 is TGTGCCAGCTCCCAACCCCGGGACAGAGGAAACACCATATATTTT.

This clone was picked up many times. The genes are TRBV6-1 and TRBJ1-5; TRBD1 might be the D (5 bases). The germline CDR1 and CDR2 sequences are MNHNS and SASEGT. Trimming left V 1 base short and J 3 bases short, with 10 bases between. The CDR3 runs to 15 residues. CDR3 DNA: TGTGCCAGCAGTGAAGTCGGCAGGGTCAATCAGCCCCAGCATTTT. It codes for CASSEVGRVNQPQHF.

The table lists this clone with many counts. The rearrangement uses TRBV6-2 or TRBV6-3 and TRBJ2-4; TRBD1 aligns across 12 bases. The CDR3 is 20 residues long. Trimming at V came to 0 bases and at J to 3 bases, leaving 12 bases not matched to a gene. Germline CDR1 reads MNHEY; CDR2 reads SVGEGT. CDR3 coding DNA: TGTGCCAGCAGTTACTCTACCGGGACAGGGGGCGCTTCTGGCAAAAACATTCAGTACTTC. This sequence encodes CASSYSTGTGGASGKNIQYF.